This T cell receptor beta chain is drawn from a study of cytomegalovirus exposure and HLA in healthy donors. CDR3 length equals 14 residues. CDR1 and CDR2 from the germline V gene are MDHEN and SYDVKM. Trimming pared 7 bases from V and 0 bases from J, leaving 12 bases between. The study ran its PCR with 60 Vbeta and 13 Jbeta primers. Assay: immunoSEQ multiplex PCR; the TCRdb copy retains only in-frame clones and omits some. The sample includes about 200,000 clones, roughly four fifths seen only once; the top ten take over 5%. Specimen: PBMCs. The sequence derives from a woman aged 45-65 years in good health and CMV-seropositive. V gene TRBV28 combines with J gene TRBJ1-1; D is ambiguous. CDR3 DNA: TGTGCCAGCAACGTCATCGGTATGAACACTGAAGCTTTCTTT. Translating gives CASNVIGMNTEAFF.